This passage covers 25 T cell receptor beta chains from one sample sequenced in a study of blood T cells in healthy people across ages. Primed by a sample-barcoded 5' primer and a J-beta primer mix, a second PCR proceeded for 7 to 11 cycles. TCRdb independently ran MiXCR on the 5' RACE reads; one entry per CDR3 protein. The table records hundreds of thousands of distinct CDR3 sequences, about 34% of them present only once. The sequencing sample was made of blood. The source is a man in his late teens or twenties in good health.

The gene calls are TRBV28 and TRBJ2-2; no reliable D call. This CDR3 spans 14 amino acids. Germline loops: CDR1 MDHEN, CDR2 SYDVKM. Trimming took 3 bases from V and 4 from J, leaving 9 bases between them. CDR3 bases: TGTGCCAGCAGTTTCGAGGTTGGCACCGGGGAGCTGTTTTTT. Translated: CASSFEVGTGELFF. Variable domain in full (rest from reference TRBV28 and TRBJ2-2): DVKVTQSSRYLVKRTGEKVFLECVQDMDHENMFWYRQDPGLGLRLIYFSYDVKMKEKGDIPEGYSVSREKKERFSLILESASTNQTSMYLCASSFEVGTGELFFGEGSRLTVL.

This chain joins TRBV20-1 and TRBJ1-1; D remains unclear. V was pared by 1 base and J by 4 bases, with 16 bases between. CDR3 size: 15 residues. Looked up from germline, CDR1 is DFQATT and CDR2 is SNEGSKA (reference sequence). CDR3 residues: CSARAPATESTEAFF. CDR3 sequence (DNA): TGCAGTGCTAGAGCCCCGGCAACAGAGTCCACTGAAGCTTTCTTT.

This clonotype has at least ten counts. The chain uses TRBV20-1 and TRBJ2-5; no reliable D call. Trimming shortened V by 2 bases and J by 2 bases, and 6 bases separated the two germline ends. Germline loops: CDR1 DFQATT, CDR2 SNEGSKA (reference sequence). CDR3 length equals 12 residues. The CDR3 region is CSARPLQETQYF. The CDR3 DNA reads as TGCAGTGCTAGACCCCTGCAAGAGACCCAGTACTTC.

The V call is TRBV2, the J call TRBJ2-5, with D tentatively TRBD2 (5 bases). This CDR3 region has 13 residues. Germline loops: CDR1 SNHLY, CDR2 FYNNEI. V was clipped by 10 bases and J by 5 bases, with 17 bases between them. The CDR3 sequence: CAIAAGLGETQYF. CDR3 DNA: TGTGCCATCGCGGCGGGTTTGGGGGAGACCCAGTACTTC.

The chain has TRBV3-1 and TRBJ2-5, with 8 bases identical to TRBD2. Germline CDR1 is LGHDT and CDR2 is YNNKEL (reference sequence). The CDR3 length is 20 residues. J was trimmed by 2 bases and V by 0 bases; bases with no gene match: 17. CDR3 sequence (DNA): TGTGCCAGCAGCCAAGAAGTAGAATGGCTAGCGGGCGGTCTACAAGAGACCCAGTACTTC. Amino acids: CASSQEVEWLAGGLQETQYF.

This chain connects TRBV3-1 to TRBJ2-5; no firm D call. The CDR3 length is 12 residues. Germline V gives CDR1 LGHDT, CDR2 YNNKEL (reference sequence). Trimming removed 2 bases at V and 11 bases at J, with 12 bases between. The DNA for the CDR3 is TGTGCCAGCAGCCAATTAGGTGATGAGCAGTACTTC. This sequence encodes CASSQLGDEQYF.

There are a few counts of this clonotype. CDR3 loop: CSAPLRTPGDTEAFF. Here the CDR3 DNA reads TGCAGTGCTCCTCTTAGGACGCCGGGGGACACTGAAGCTTTCTTT. The chain couples TRBV20-1 to TRBJ1-1, with TRBD1 as a possible D gene (5 bases). There are 15 residues in the CDR3. Deletions cut 5 bases from V and 3 bases from J, with 19 bases between. Germline V lookup: CDR1 DFQATT, CDR2 SNEGSKA (reference sequence).

This chain connects TRBV7-3 to TRBJ2-4; 9 nucleotides agree with TRBD1. J was trimmed by 0 bases and V by 9 bases; bases with no gene match: 6. CDR3 length equals 15 residues. The germline gives CDR1 SGHTA, CDR2 FQGTGA. The CDR3 protein is CARIGTGLAKNIQYF. As DNA, the CDR3 is TGTGCCAGGATTGGGACAGGGCTAGCCAAAAACATTCAGTACTTC.

V usage is TRBV20-1 and J usage is TRBJ2-5; possible D gene TRBD1, 5 bases. Trimming removed 0 bases at V and 5 bases at J, with 13 bases between. The CDR3 consists of 14 residues. The germline V gene has CDR1 DFQATT and CDR2 SNEGSKA (reference sequence). Here the CDR3 DNA reads TGCAGTGCTAGAGATCTCGGCAGGGCTGAGACCCAGTACTTC. This sequence encodes CSARDLGRAETQYF.

The CDR3 is CANRNTGTDSYEQYF. Written as DNA, the CDR3 is TGTGCCAACAGAAATACCGGGACAGATTCCTACGAGCAGTACTTC. The gene calls are TRBV5-6 and TRBJ2-7; TRBD1 matches 7 bases. This CDR3 has 15 residues. After removal of 9 bases from V and 1 base from J, the junction contained 13 bases not matched to a gene. Germline loops: CDR1 SGHDT, CDR2 YYEEEE.

A few counts support this clonotype. The rearrangement uses TRBV12-3 or TRBV12-4 and TRBJ1-5, with D uncertain. The V end was cut by 3 bases, the J end by 6 bases, with 9 bases between. This CDR3 contains 13 residues. CDR3 nucleotide sequence: TGTGCCAGCAGTTTGGGAGGTTTTCAGCCCCAGCATTTT. Translated, it gives CASSLGGFQPQHF.

The CDR3 loop reads CASRHEQYF. CDR3 sequence (DNA): TGTGCCAGCCGACACGAGCAGTACTTC. This chain connects TRBV7-2 to TRBJ2-5; the D is unclear. The J call may not be correct, given that the DNA end is closer to TRBJ2-7. This CDR3 is 9 amino acids long. Germline CDR1 reads SGHTA; CDR2 reads FQGNSA.

The genes are TRBV20-1 and TRBJ2-5, with D possibly TRBD2 on 7 matching bases. This CDR3 is 15 amino acids long. Trimming took 0 bases from V and 5 from J, leaving 16 bases between them. Germline CDR1 and CDR2: DFQATT and SNEGSKA (reference sequence). The CDR3 bases are TGCAGTGCTAGAGATGGGGGGGGCCGAAGTGAGACCCAGTACTTC. It codes for CSARDGGGRSETQYF.

A single count supports this clonotype. This CDR3 reads CASSQDPGASRDTQYF. The CDR3 coding sequence is TGTGCCAGCAGCCAAGACCCGGGGGCAAGCAGGGATACGCAGTATTTT. This chain connects TRBV4-2 to TRBJ2-3; the D call may be TRBD1 or TRBD2 (6 bases each). Germline V gene data show CDR1 as LGHNA and CDR2 as YNFKEQ. CDR3 length: 16 amino acids. Trimming stripped 0 bases from V and 6 bases from J, with 16 bases between.

On this clonotype itself: A much larger clonotype is one base distant, so this may be a read error. This chain joins TRBV7-2 and TRBJ2-3, with D possibly called TRBD1 or TRBD2 (6 bases each). Germline V CDR1 and CDR2: SGHTA, FQGNSA. The CDR3 length is 16 residues. CDR3 protein: CDSSLAGGADSDTQYF. The CDR3 region has the DNA TGTGACAGCAGCTTAGCCGGGGGCGCAGACTCAGATACGCAGTATTTT.

V and J are TRBV7-2 and TRBJ2-1, with D possibly matching TRBD2 (6 bases). The CDR3 runs to 13 residues. In germline, CDR1 is SGHTA, CDR2 FQGNSA. V dropped 5 bases and J dropped 9 bases, with 14 bases sitting between them. CDR3 nucleotide sequence: TGTGCCAGCAGCCCCCCTAGCGTCGGTGAGCAGTTCTTC. Translated, it gives CASSPPSVGEQFF.

This clonotype was counted between two and nine times. CDR3 nucleotides: TGCGCCAGCGCCCGAACCCCAGAGAACACTGAAGCTTTCTTT. It encodes CASARTPENTEAFF. The V gene is TRBV5-1, the J gene TRBJ1-1, with D unresolved. Germline V lookup: CDR1 SGHRS, CDR2 YFSETQ. V was cut by 7 bases and J by 1 base, with 14 bases left in between. The CDR3 totals 14 residues.

The V call is TRBV4-2, the J call TRBJ1-1, with D uncertain. The CDR3 covers 15 residues. Germline CDR1 is LGHNA and CDR2 is YNFKEQ. Trimming removed 0 bases at V and 2 bases at J, with 10 bases between. The CDR3 here is CASSQEEQLNTEAFF. CDR3 in DNA: TGTGCCAGCAGCCAAGAGGAACAGCTTAACACTGAAGCTTTCTTT.

The J gene is TRBJ1-5, the V gene TRBV6-5; 8 nucleotides match TRBD1. J was trimmed by 3 bases and V by 6 bases; bases with no gene match: 7. The V gene's germline CDR1 is MNHEY and CDR2 SVGAGI. The CDR3 is made up of 15 amino acids. CDR3 coding DNA: TGTGCCAGCAGGCCAGACAGGGGATCCAATCAGCCCCAGCATTTT. Amino acids: CASRPDRGSNQPQHF.

The chain joins TRBV11-2 to TRBJ2-1, with 7 bases aligning to TRBD2. The CDR3 spans 16 residues. Germline CDR1 SGHAT, CDR2 FQNNGV. Trimming took 1 base from V and 8 from J; bases not matched to a gene: 11. The CDR3 here is CASSLVLAVPFDEQFF. CDR3 coding DNA: TGTGCCAGCAGCTTAGTCCTAGCGGTTCCTTTCGATGAGCAGTTCTTC.

The J gene is TRBJ2-6, the V gene TRBV5-1; D is unclear. The CDR3 covers 16 residues. The V and J ends lost 4 bases and 0 bases respectively, with 11 bases between them. CDR1 SGHRS and CDR2 YFSETQ come from the germline V gene. CDR3 bases: TGCGCCAGCAGCCCCTCTTTCCGCTCTGGGGCCAACGTCCTGACTTTC. Encoded protein: CASSPSFRSGANVLTF.

This clonotype appeared many times. The gene calls are TRBV10-3 and TRBJ2-1; no clear D. Trimming removed 4 bases from V and 4 bases from J, with 14 bases in between. This CDR3 is 15 amino acids long. CDR1 is ENHRY, CDR2 SYGVKD, per germline. CDR3 region: CAISGGQAPYNEQFF. The CDR3 DNA is TGTGCCATCAGTGGTGGTCAGGCCCCTTACAATGAGCAGTTCTTC.

Comments on this clonotype: This clone may be a read error of a much larger clone one base away. The chain carries TRBV27 and TRBJ2-1; a weak D match, TRBD2 (6 bases). From germline, CDR1 is MNHEY and CDR2 SMNVEV (reference sequence). V lost 7 bases to trimming and J lost 4 bases, with 14 bases between them. This CDR3 spans 14 amino acids. Here the CDR3 reads CASIGRAGYNEQFF. The CDR3, as DNA: TGTGCCAGCATTGGACGAGCGGGTTACAATGAGCAGTTCTTC.

This clonotype turned up a few times. V and J are TRBV2 and TRBJ1-5; 8 nucleotides line up with TRBD1. From germline, CDR1 is SNHLY and CDR2 FYNNEI. The V gene end was trimmed by 6 bases and the J gene end by 3 bases; junction bases not matched to a gene: 4. CDR3 length: 14 amino acids. Here the CDR3 DNA reads TGTGCCAGCAGGCAGGGGGCCAACAATCAGCCCCAGCATTTT. Amino acid sequence: CASRQGANNQPQHF.

This clonotype has ten or more counts. The chain joins TRBV10-3 to TRBJ2-7; the D call may be TRBD1 or TRBD2 (5 bases each). Germline V gene lookup returns CDR1 ENHRY and CDR2 SYGVKD. The CDR3 extends over 14 amino acids. V lost 5 bases and J 9 bases, leaving 20 bases between the germline ends. CDR3 sequence reads: CAISPQRGLQMQYF. DNA for the CDR3: TGTGCCATCAGTCCCCAACGGGGCCTGCAGATGCAGTACTTC.